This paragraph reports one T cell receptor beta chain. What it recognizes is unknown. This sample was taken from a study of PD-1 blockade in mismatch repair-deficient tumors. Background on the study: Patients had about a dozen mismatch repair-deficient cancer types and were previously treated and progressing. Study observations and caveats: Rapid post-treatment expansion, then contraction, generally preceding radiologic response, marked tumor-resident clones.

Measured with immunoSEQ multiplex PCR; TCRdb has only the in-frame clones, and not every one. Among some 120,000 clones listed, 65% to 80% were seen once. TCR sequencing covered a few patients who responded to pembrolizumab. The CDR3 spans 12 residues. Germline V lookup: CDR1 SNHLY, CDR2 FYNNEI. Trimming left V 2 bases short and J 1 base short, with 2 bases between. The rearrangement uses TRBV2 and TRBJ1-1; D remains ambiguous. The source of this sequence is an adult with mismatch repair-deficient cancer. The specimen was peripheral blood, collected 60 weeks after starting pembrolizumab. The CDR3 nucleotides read TGTGCCAGCAGTGAACAGAACACTGAAGCTTTCTTT. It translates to CASSEQNTEAFF.